The 18 T cell receptor beta chains presented below share a single source sample, sequenced in a study of T cell responses to AZD1222 COVID-19 vaccine. This table comes from immunoSEQ multiplex PCR, and its TCRdb copy is limited to in-frame clones, with some not included. The table lists about 150,000 clones, around 90% of them singletons. The specimen was peripheral blood, collected on day 0 of AZD1222 vaccination. These receptors were obtained from an adult in good health.

This sequence joins TRBV5-1 and TRBJ1-2, with no clear D. The CDR3 has 12 residues. Per the germline V gene, CDR1 is SGHRS and CDR2 is YFSETQ. Trimming took 0 bases from V and 7 from J, leaving 7 bases between them. The CDR3, as DNA: TGCGCCAGCAGCTTGGGAGAGGTTGGCTACACCTTC. Translation: CASSLGEVGYTF.

The chain employs TRBV18 and TRBJ1-2; D is ambiguous. CDR1 KGHSH and CDR2 LQKENI come from the germline V gene. Trimming cost V 3 bases and J 3 bases, with 8 bases left between them. The CDR3 has 13 amino acids. This CDR3 reads CASSPAEDYGYTF. CDR3 DNA sequence: TGTGCCAGCTCACCGGCAGAAGACTATGGCTACACCTTC.

The rearrangement uses TRBV6-5 and TRBJ1-6; 7 positions match TRBD1. In germline, CDR1 is MNHEY, CDR2 SVGAGI. This CDR3 has 14 amino acids. V lost 4 bases, J lost 9 bases, and 6 bases stayed unmatched. CDR3 sequence (DNA): TGTGCCAGCAGTTTCCGGGACAGAGGTTCACCCCTCCACTTT. This gives the protein CASSFRDRGSPLHF.

This clone was seen once. The chain carries TRBV5-1 and TRBJ1-6; 7 bases fit TRBD1. The CDR3 extends over 15 amino acids. Looked up from germline, CDR1 is SGHRS and CDR2 is YFSETQ. V lost 0 bases to trimming and J lost 9 bases; unmatched junction nucleotides: 6. The CDR3 DNA is TGCGCCAGCAGCTTGGGACAGGGAGAGGGTTCACCCCTCCACTTT. Its protein product is CASSLGQGEGSPLHF.

The V call is TRBV7-2, the J call TRBJ2-5; 12 bases fit TRBD2. CDR3 length equals 16 residues. V trimming: 1 base; J trimming: 7 bases; junction bases outside the gene matches: 7. Germline CDR1 SGHTA, CDR2 FQGNSA. CDR3 protein: CASSLVASGGAVTQYF. The DNA of the CDR3 is TGTGCCAGCAGCTTAGTGGCTAGCGGGGGGGCGGTGACCCAGTACTTC.

In DNA, the CDR3 is TGTGCCAGCAGCTCTCGTGGGAGGGACGGCTATGGCTACACCTTC. Translated: CASSSRGRDGYGYTF. The chain joins TRBV13 to TRBJ1-2; possible D gene TRBD1, 5 bases. This CDR3 comprises 15 residues. The V and J ends lost 4 bases and 4 bases respectively, with 16 bases between them. CDR1 PRHDT and CDR2 FYEKMQ come from the germline V gene (reference sequence).

Concerning this clone itself: Compared with germline, one end of the junction differs, possibly owing to a read error. The genes are TRBV5-6 and TRBJ1-1; D is possibly TRBD1 (5 bases). Germline-derived CDR1 and CDR2 are SGHDT and YYEEEE. The CDR3 sequence is 15 residues long. The CDR3 nucleotides are TGTGCCAGCACCTTGTGGGGGGTTAAGAACACTGAAGCTTTCTTT. Translating it yields CASTLWGVKNTEAFF.

This rearrangement joins TRBV4-3 to TRBJ1-6, with a possible D match to TRBD1 (6 bases). The V and J ends lost 0 bases and 7 bases respectively, with 10 bases between them. This CDR3 spans 15 amino acids. The V gene's germline CDR1 is LGHNA and CDR2 YSLEER. CDR3 residues: CASSQDRGMNSPLHF. CDR3 DNA: TGCGCCAGCAGCCAAGACAGGGGAATGAATTCACCCCTCCACTTT.

The V and J genes are TRBV10-1 and TRBJ2-3; 8 nucleotides agree with TRBD1. The germline CDR1 and CDR2 sequences are WNHNN and SYGVQD (reference sequence). CDR3 length equals 15 residues. V gave up 6 bases and J gave up 4 bases; unmatched junction bases: 9. CDR3 DNA sequence: TGCGCCAGCAGAGGACAGGGAGGAGGATCAGATACGCAGTATTTT. Its translation is CASRGQGGGSDTQYF.

CDR3 amino acids: CASSQGGTGGYEQYF. DNA of the CDR3: TGTGCCAGCAGCCAAGGGGGGACAGGGGGCTACGAGCAGTACTTC. The chain recombines TRBV3-1 (or the pseudogene TRBV3-2) with TRBJ2-7; TRBD1 aligns across 11 bases. The V gene's germline CDR1 is LGHDT and CDR2 YNNKEL (reference sequence). The J segment lost 3 bases and the V segment lost 1 base, leaving 2 bases of the junction unmatched. The CDR3 is 15 residues long.

A single count supports this clone. This chain connects TRBV27 to TRBJ2-7; TRBD1 agrees at 8 bases. CDR3 size: 14 residues. CDR1 and CDR2 (germline): MNHEY, SMNVEV (reference sequence). Trimming removed 6 bases from V and 3 bases from J; junction bases left unmatched: 7. As DNA, the CDR3 is TGTGCCAGCAGCCCCAGCAGGGGGCACTACGAGCAGTACTTC. As protein: CASSPSRGHYEQYF.

There are a few counts of this clone. The genes are TRBV4-1 and TRBJ2-7, with TRBD2 matching 7 bases. Per the germline V gene, CDR1 is MGHRA and CDR2 is YSYEKL. The CDR3 has 14 amino acids. The trim removed 1 base at V and 3 bases at J, leaving 3 bases unmatched. CDR3 sequence: CASSQAASGYEQYF. The CDR3 nucleotides are TGCGCCAGCAGCCAAGCCGCTAGCGGCTACGAGCAGTACTTC.

J is TRBJ1-3 and V is TRBV18; TRBD1 might be the D (6 bases). The CDR3 runs 16 residues. Deletions cut 1 base from V and 3 bases from J, with 13 bases between. The germline V gene has CDR1 KGHSH and CDR2 LQKENI. For the CDR3, the DNA is TGTGCCAGCTCACCACTTGGGGGGCCAAGTGGAAACACCATATATTTT. It translates to CASSPLGGPSGNTIYF.

J is TRBJ2-7 and V is TRBV9; 7 positions match TRBD1. CDR3 length equals 12 residues. Germline trimming cut 7 bases from V and 2 bases from J; bases unmatched to any gene: 3. CDR1 SGDLS and CDR2 YYNGEE come from the germline V gene. The CDR3: CASGGQTYEQYF. CDR3 DNA sequence: TGTGCCAGCGGGGGACAGACCTACGAGCAGTACTTC.

The chain employs TRBV18 and TRBJ1-1; D gene ambiguous. The CDR3 has 14 amino acids. The V gene lost 0 bases and the J gene lost 0 bases, with 5 bases spanning the gap. Per the germline V gene, CDR1 is KGHSH and CDR2 is LQKENI. In DNA form, the CDR3 reads TGTGCCAGCTCACCACCTTTGGTGAACACTGAAGCTTTCTTT. Protein: CASSPPLVNTEAFF.

The chain joins TRBV4-2 to TRBJ2-1; TRBD2 matches 14 bases. Germline CDR1 and CDR2: LGHNA and YNFKEQ. The junction had 4 bases not matched to a gene; V was cut back by 4 bases and J by 2 bases. The CDR3 contains 17 residues. This CDR3 is CASSPRTSGGTYNEQFF. The CDR3 nucleotides are TGTGCCAGCAGCCCGCGGACTAGCGGGGGGACCTACAATGAGCAGTTCTTC.

This chain connects TRBV2 to TRBJ2-1, with TRBD1 matching 9 bases. J gave up 0 bases and V 4 bases, and 4 bases lay outside the gene matches. Germline V CDR1 and CDR2: SNHLY, FYNNEI. The CDR3 length is 16 residues. The DNA of the CDR3 is TGTGCCAGCAGTGGACAGGGGGGCAGCTCCTACAATGAGCAGTTCTTC. Its protein product is CASSGQGGSSYNEQFF.

With respect to this clone: At one end, the junction sequence differs from germline, possibly due to a read error. This sequence joins TRBV7-7 and TRBJ1-1, with a tentative D call TRBD1 (6 bases). This CDR3 contains 15 residues. Germline CDR1 is SSHAT and CDR2 is FNYEAQ (reference sequence). DNA of the CDR3: TGTGCTAGCAGCTCACCAGGGGATGAGAACACTGAAGCTTTCTTT. Encoded protein: CASSSPGDENTEAFF.